This record concerns one TCR beta chain sequence. Its matching antigen is unknown. The germline CDR1 and CDR2 sequences are LNHNV and YYDKDF (reference sequence). Germline trimming cut 1 base from V and 1 base from J; bases unmatched to any gene: 1. CDR3 length: 18 amino acids. This entry belongs to a study of OX40 agonist ivuxolimab in advanced cancers. General study results and limits: The study observed clonal expansion of CD4+ and CD8+ blood T cells by week 6 at 0.1 to 3.0 mg/kg. Some patients who did not respond also had low normalized T-cell clonal expansion.

The timepoints at which blood was sampled were baseline, cycle 4 day 1, and cycle 7 day 1. Method: immunoSEQ multiplex PCR; TCRdb's copy keeps in-frame clones and lacks some. This table holds 60,000 to 85,000 clones, roughly 90% found once. The sequences come from CD4+ or CD8+ T cells sorted from blood, collected in a trial of the OX40 agonist ivuxolimab. The chain has TRBV15 and TRBJ2-1; the match to TRBD2 covers 16 bases. The TCR was taken from an adult with an advanced solid tumor such as melanoma, head and neck, liver or kidney cancer. CDR3 coding DNA: TGTGCCACCAGCAGAGGGGGACTAGCGGGAGGGTCCTACAATGAGCAGTTCTTC. It translates to CATSRGGLAGGSYNEQFF.